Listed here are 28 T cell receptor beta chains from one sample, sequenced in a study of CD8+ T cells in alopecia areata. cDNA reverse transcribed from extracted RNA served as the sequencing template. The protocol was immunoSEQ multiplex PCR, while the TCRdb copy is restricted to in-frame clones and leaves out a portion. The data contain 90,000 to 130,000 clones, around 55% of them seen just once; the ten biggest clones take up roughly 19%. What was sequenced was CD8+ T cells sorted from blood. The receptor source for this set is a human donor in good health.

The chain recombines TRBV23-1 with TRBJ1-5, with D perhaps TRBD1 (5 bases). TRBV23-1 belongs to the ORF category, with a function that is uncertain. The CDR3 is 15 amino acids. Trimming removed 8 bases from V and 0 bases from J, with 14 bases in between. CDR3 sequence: CASFQRQHSNQPQHF. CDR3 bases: TGCGCCAGCTTCCAACGACAGCATAGCAATCAGCCCCAGCATTTT.

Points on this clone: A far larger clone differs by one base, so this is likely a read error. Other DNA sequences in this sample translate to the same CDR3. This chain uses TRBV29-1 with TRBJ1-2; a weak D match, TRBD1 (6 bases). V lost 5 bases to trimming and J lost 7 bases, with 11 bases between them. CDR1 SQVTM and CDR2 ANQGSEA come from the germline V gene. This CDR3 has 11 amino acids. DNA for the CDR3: TGCAGCGTTACTGGGGGCGTTGGCTACACCTTC. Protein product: CSVTGGVGYTF.

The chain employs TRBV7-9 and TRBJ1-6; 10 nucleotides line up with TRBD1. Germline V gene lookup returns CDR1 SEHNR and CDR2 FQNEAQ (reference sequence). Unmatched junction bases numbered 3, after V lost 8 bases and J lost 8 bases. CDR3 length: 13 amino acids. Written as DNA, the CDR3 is TGTGCCAGCGGGGGACAGGGGCATTCACCCCTCCACTTT. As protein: CASGGQGHSPLHF. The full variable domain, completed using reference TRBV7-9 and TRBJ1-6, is DTGVSQNPRHKITKRGQNVTFRCDPISEHNRLYWYRQTLGQGPEFLTYFQNEAQLEKSRLLSDRFSAERPKGSFSTLEIQRTEQGDSAMYLCASGGQGHSPLHFGNGTRLTVT.

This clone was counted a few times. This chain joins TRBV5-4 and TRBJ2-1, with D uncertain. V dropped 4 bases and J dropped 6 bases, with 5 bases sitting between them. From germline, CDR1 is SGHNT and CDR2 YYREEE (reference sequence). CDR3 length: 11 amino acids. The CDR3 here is CASSDRNEQFF. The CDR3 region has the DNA TGTGCCAGCAGCGACCGCAATGAGCAGTTCTTC.

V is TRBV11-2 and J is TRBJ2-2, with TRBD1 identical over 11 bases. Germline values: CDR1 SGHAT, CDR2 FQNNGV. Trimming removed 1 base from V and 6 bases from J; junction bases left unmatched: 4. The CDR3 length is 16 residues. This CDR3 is CASSLVGTGGPGELFF. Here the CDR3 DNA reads TGTGCCAGCAGCTTAGTTGGGACAGGGGGACCCGGGGAGCTGTTTTTT.

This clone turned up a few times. CDR3 sequence (DNA): TGTGCCATCAGTGGGGGACAGGGGGCGCGTTCAGGGGCCAACGTCCTGACTTTC. This translates into CAISGGQGARSGANVLTF. The chain recombines TRBV10-3 with TRBJ2-6, with 12 positions matching TRBD1. The CDR3 is made up of 18 amino acids. From germline, CDR1 is ENHRY and CDR2 SYGVKD. The V and J ends lost 4 bases and 4 bases, in that order; junction bases with no gene match: 8.

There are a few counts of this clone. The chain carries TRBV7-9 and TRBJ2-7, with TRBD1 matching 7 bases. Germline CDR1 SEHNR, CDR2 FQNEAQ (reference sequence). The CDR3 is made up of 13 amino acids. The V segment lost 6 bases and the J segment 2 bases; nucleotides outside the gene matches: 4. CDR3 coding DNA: TGTGCCAGCAGAACAGGGGAGACCTACGAGCAGTACTTC. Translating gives CASRTGETYEQYF.

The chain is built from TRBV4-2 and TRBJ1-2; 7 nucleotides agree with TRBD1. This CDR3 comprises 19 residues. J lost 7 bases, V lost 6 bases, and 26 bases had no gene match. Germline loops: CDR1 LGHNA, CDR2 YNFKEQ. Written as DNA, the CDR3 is TGTGCCAGCAGATCAGCTTGGGCGACAGGGTTCGATGGGTCTCGTGGCTACACCTTC. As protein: CASRSAWATGFDGSRGYTF.

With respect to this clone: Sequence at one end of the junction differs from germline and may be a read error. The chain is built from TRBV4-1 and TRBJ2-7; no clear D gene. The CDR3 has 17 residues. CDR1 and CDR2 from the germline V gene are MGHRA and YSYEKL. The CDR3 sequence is CASSQIGGFPPLYEQCF. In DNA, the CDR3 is TGCGCCAGCAGCCAAATCGGCGGATTTCCACCTCTCTACGAGCAGTGCTTC.

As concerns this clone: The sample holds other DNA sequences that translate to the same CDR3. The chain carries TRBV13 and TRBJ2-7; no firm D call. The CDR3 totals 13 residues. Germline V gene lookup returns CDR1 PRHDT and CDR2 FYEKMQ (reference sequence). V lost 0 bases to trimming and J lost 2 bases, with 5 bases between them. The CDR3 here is CASSLGRTYEQYF. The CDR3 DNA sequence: TGTGCCAGCAGCTTAGGGCGTACCTACGAGCAGTACTTC.

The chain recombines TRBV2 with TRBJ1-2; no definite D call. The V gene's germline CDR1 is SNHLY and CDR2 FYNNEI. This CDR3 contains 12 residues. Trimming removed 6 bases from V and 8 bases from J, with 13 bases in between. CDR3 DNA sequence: TGTGCCAGCAGGGCCGACTGGGAGGGCTACACCTTC. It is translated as CASRADWEGYTF.

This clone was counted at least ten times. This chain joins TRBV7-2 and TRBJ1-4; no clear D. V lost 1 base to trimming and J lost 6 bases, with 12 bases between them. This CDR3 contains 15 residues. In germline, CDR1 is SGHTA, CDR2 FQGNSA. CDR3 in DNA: TGTGCCAGCAGCTTAGAGGCAGCGGGGTATGAAAAACTGTTTTTT. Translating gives CASSLEAAGYEKLFF. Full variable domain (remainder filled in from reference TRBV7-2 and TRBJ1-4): GAGVSQSPSNKVTEKGKDVELRCDPISGHTALYWYRQSLGQGLEFLIYFQGNSAPDKSGLPSDRFSAERTGGSVSTLTIQRTQQEDSAVYLCASSLEAAGYEKLFFGSGTQLSVL.

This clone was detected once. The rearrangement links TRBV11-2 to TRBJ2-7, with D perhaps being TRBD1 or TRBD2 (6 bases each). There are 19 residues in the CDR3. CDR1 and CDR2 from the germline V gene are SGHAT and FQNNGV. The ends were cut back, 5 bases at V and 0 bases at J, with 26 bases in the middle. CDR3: CASSVNWNLGGLNSYEQYF. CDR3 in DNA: TGTGCCAGCAGCGTGAATTGGAATCTTGGGGGGCTTAACTCCTACGAGCAGTACTTC.

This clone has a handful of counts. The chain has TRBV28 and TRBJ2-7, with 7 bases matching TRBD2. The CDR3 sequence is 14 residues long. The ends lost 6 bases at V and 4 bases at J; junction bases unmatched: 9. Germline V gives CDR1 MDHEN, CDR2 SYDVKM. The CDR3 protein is CASSRERGWYEQYF. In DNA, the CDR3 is TGTGCCAGCAGCCGAGAGCGGGGTTGGTACGAGCAGTACTTC. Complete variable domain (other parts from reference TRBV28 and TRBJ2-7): DVKVTQSSRYLVKRTGEKVFLECVQDMDHENMFWYRQDPGLGLRLIYFSYDVKMKEKGDIPEGYSVSREKKERFSLILESASTNQTSMYLCASSRERGWYEQYFGPGTRLTVT.

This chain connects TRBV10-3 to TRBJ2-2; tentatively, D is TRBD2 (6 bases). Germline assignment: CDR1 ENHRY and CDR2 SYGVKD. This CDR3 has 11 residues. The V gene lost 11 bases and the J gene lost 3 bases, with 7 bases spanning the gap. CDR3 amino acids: CAVADTGELFF. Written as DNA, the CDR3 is TGTGCCGTAGCGGACACCGGGGAGCTGTTTTTT.

In nucleotides, the CDR3 is TGTGCCAGCAGTTTCGGATCCGGGGCCAACGTCCTGACTTTC. Its translation is CASSFGSGANVLTF. The rearrangement joins TRBV2 to TRBJ2-6; D call uncertain. This CDR3 has 14 residues. Germline values: CDR1 SNHLY, CDR2 FYNNEI. Trimming took 5 bases from V and 4 from J, leaving 9 bases between them. Looking up the rest from reference TRBV2 and TRBJ2-6 gives the full variable domain: EPEVTQTPSHQVTQMGQEVILRCVPISNHLYFYWYRQILGQKVEFLVSFYNNEISEKSEIFDDQFSVERPDGSNFTLKIRSTKLEDSAMYFCASSFGSGANVLTFGAGSRLTVL.

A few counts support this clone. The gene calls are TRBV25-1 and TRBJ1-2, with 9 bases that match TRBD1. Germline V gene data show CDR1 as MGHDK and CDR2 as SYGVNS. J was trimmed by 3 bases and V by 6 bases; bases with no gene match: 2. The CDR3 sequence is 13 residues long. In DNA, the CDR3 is TGTGCCAGCAGGAGACAGGGGGACTATGGCTACACCTTC. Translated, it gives CASRRQGDYGYTF.

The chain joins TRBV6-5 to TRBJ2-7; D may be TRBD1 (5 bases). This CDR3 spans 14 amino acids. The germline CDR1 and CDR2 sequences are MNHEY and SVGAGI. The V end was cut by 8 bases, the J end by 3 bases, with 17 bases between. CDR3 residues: CASPSGQVNYEQYF. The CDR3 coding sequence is TGTGCCAGCCCCTCAGGGCAGGTCAACTACGAGCAGTACTTC.

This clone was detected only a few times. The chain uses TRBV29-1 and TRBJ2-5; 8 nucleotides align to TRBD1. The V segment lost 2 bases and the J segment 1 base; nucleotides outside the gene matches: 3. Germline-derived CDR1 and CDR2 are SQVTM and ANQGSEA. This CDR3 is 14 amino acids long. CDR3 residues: CSVEPRGRQETQYF. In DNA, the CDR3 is TGCAGCGTTGAACCCAGGGGGCGCCAAGAGACCCAGTACTTC.

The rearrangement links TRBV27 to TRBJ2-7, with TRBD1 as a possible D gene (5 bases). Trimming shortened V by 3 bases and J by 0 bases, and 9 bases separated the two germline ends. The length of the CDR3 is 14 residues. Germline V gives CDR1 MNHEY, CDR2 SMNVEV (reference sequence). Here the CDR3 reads CASSFSGISYEQYF. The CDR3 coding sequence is TGTGCCAGCAGTTTTTCAGGGATCTCCTACGAGCAGTACTTC.

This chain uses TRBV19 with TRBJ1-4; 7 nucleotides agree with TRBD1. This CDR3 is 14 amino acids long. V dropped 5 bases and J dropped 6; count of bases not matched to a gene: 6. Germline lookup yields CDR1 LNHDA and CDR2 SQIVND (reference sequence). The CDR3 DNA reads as TGTGCCAGTAGTGTTCGTGGGACAGATGAAAAACTGTTTTTT. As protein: CASSVRGTDEKLFF.

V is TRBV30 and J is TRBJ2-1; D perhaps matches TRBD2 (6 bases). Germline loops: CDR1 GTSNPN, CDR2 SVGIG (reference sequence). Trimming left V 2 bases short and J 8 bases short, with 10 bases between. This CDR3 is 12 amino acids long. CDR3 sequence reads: CAWSWDFDEQFF. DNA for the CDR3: TGTGCCTGGAGTTGGGACTTCGATGAGCAGTTCTTC. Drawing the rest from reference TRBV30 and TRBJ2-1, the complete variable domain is SQTIHQWPATLVQPVGSPLSLECTVEGTSNPNLYWYRQAAGRGLQLLFYSVGIGQISSEVPQNLSASRPQDRQFILSSKKLLLSDSGFYLCAWSWDFDEQFFGPGTRLTVL.

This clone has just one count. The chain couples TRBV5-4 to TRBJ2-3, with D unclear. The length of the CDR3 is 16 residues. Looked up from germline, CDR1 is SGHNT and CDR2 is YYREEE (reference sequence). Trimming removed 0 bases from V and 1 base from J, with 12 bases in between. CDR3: CASSLGLIVGTDTQYF. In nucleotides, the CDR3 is TGTGCCAGCAGCTTGGGACTGATAGTCGGCACAGATACGCAGTATTTT.

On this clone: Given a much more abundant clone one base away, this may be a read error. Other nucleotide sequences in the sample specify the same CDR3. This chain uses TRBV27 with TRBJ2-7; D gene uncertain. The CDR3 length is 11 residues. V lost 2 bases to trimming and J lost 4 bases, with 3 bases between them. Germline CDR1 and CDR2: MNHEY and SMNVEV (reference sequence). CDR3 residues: CASSLGYEQYF. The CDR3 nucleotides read TGTGCCAGCAGTTTAGGGTACGAGCAGTACTTC.

In DNA form, the CDR3 reads TGTGCCAGCAGTGCGACCGGAGGTTCCTACAATGAGCAGTTCTTC. Translation gives CASSATGGSYNEQFF. This rearrangement joins TRBV2 to TRBJ2-1, with a tentative D call TRBD2 (5 bases). Germline assignment: CDR1 SNHLY and CDR2 FYNNEI. V lost 4 bases and J 1 base, leaving 11 bases between the germline ends. The CDR3 totals 15 residues. The full variable domain, its missing parts supplied by reference TRBV2 and TRBJ2-1, is EPEVTQTPSHQVTQMGQEVILRCVPISNHLYFYWYRQILGQKVEFLVSFYNNEISEKSEIFDDQFSVERPDGSNFTLKIRSTKLEDSAMYFCASSATGGSYNEQFFGPGTRLTVL.

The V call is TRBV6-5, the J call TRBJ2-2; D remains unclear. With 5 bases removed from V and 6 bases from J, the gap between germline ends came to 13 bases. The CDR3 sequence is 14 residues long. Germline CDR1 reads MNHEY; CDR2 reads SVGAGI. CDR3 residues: CASSALLWAGELFF. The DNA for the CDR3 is TGTGCCAGCAGTGCCCTGTTGTGGGCCGGGGAGCTGTTTTTT.

For the CDR3, the DNA is TGTGCCACCAGTCCGGCTGCTGACGGCTATCGGTATGGCTACACCTTC. Its translation is CATSPAADGYRYGYTF. The rearrangement joins TRBV15 to TRBJ1-2; D call uncertain. The germline V gene encodes CDR1 LNHNV and CDR2 YYDKDF (reference sequence). The V gene lost 6 bases and the J gene lost 5 bases, with 22 bases spanning the gap. The CDR3 has 16 amino acids.

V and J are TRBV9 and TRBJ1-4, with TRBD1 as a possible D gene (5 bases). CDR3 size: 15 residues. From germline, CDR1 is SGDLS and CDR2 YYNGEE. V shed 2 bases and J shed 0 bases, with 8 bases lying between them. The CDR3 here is CASSVQGATNEKLFF. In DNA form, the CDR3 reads TGTGCCAGCAGCGTCCAGGGAGCAACTAATGAAAAACTGTTTTTT.